The 3 T cell receptor beta chains below come from one sample, sequenced in a study of a mutant IDH1 vaccine in newly diagnosed glioma. Generated by immunoSEQ multiplex PCR, the TCRdb table keeps only in-frame clones and is missing some. The top ten hold under 2% of the sample, which has around 51,000 clones, roughly 78% seen once. Their antigen targets remain unknown. Sample time point: week 5, during vaccination. The study gave 300 ug of mutant IDH1 20-mer peptide per vaccine dose, with topical imiquimod. Sequenced material: PBMCs, taken from a glioma patient whose treatment included an IDH1 peptide vaccine. The receptors derive from a woman aged 40 to 55 with glioma.

The chain is built from TRBV5-1 and TRBJ1-5; TRBD1 might be the D (5 bases). CDR1 is SGHRS, CDR2 YFSETQ, per germline. V shed 0 bases and J shed 2 bases, with 15 bases lying between them. This CDR3 is 17 amino acids long. The CDR3: CASSLGSGTLGNQPQHF. In nucleotides, the CDR3 is TGCGCCAGCAGCTTGGGATCGGGGACCCTTGGCAATCAGCCCCAGCATTTT.

The chain employs TRBV29-1 and TRBJ1-3; tentatively, D is TRBD1 (5 bases). The CDR3 runs 14 residues. Germline CDR1 reads SQVTM; CDR2 reads ANQGSEA. V gave up 4 bases and J gave up 0 bases, with 10 bases separating them. CDR3: CSVVRGYSGNTIYF. CDR3 sequence (DNA): TGCAGCGTTGTACGGGGCTACTCTGGAAACACCATATATTTT.

The chain joins TRBV5-4 to TRBJ1-2; maybe TRBD1 (6 bases). With 3 bases removed from V and 8 bases from J, the gap between germline ends came to 20 bases. This CDR3 spans 15 amino acids. CDR1 and CDR2 (germline): SGHNT, YYREEE (reference sequence). The CDR3 region has the DNA TGTGCCAGCAGCTCGGCAGGGGACCGACTTGGGGGCTACACCTTC. This gives the protein CASSSAGDRLGGYTF.